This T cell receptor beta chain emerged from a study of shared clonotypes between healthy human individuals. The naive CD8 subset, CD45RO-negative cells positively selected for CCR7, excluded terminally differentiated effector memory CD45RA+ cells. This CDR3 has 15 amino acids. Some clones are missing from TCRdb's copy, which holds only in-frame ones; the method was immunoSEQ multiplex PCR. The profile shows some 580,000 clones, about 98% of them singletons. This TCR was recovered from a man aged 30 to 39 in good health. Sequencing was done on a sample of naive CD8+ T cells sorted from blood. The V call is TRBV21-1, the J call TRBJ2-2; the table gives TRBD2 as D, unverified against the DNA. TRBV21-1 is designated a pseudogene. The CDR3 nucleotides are TGTGCCAGCAGCGGCCTTAGCACGAAGGCCGGGGAGCTGTTTTTT. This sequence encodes CASSGLSTKAGELFF.